This entry is about one TCR beta chain. Its antigen remains unidentified. The treatment denotes: around 19 received Ad26.COV2.S at low or high dose, single or two shots; 5 received placebo; per-sample allocation not given. Following the first vaccine or placebo injection, samples were taken on day 63. An Ad26 vector was used to express Wuhan-strain SARS-CoV-2 spike as the vaccine. Clones were read by immunoSEQ multiplex PCR, and TCRdb kept only the in-frame ones, dropping some. The table shows some 390,000 clones, with around 91% occurring only once. This sample was taken from a study of Ad26.COV2.S vaccination and SARS-CoV-2 variants. Study-level results: After vaccination, substantial breadth of spike-specific CD8+ and CD4+ responses was reported.

This CDR3 comprises 15 residues. CDR1 and CDR2 (germline): MNHEY, SMNVEV (reference sequence). Trimming removed 6 bases from V and 6 bases from J; junction bases left unmatched: 8. The TCR comes from a person aged 18-60 years who received the Ad26.COV2.S COVID-19 vaccine or a placebo. Sequencing used peripheral blood, obtained in a trial of Ad26.COV2.S vaccine versus placebo. The chain uses TRBV27 and TRBJ2-1, with 10 bases matching TRBD1. The CDR3 DNA reads as TGTGCCAGCAGCTCGACAGGGGGCGCGGGCAATGAGCAGTTCTTC. Encoded protein: CASSSTGGAGNEQFF.